The entry below gives a single T cell receptor beta chain sequence along with its context. The antigen is not known. These data are taken from a study of CD8 T cells in acute hepatitis C reinfection. Profiling relied on immunoSEQ multiplex PCR, and the TCRdb table lists in-frame clones only, not all of them. Of 35,000 to 40,000 clones in the sample, more than 75% are singletons; the top ten hold 0.5%. Time point described: naive CD8 control sorted from an acute-time-point sample. Donors were people who inject drugs, followed every 3 months. V lost 2 bases to trimming and J lost 3 bases, with 10 bases between them. This CDR3 comprises 14 residues. Per the germline V gene, CDR1 is SQVTM and CDR2 is ANQGSEA. Whole-study results and caveats: Chronically infected subjects had no follow-up NS3-1073 repertoires. A V04-02/J02-02 clonotype was among around 14 public ones, independent of outcome.

The sequence came from a man aged 25 to 40 with chronic hepatitis C. This chain joins TRBV29-1 and TRBJ2-2; D is uncertain. Sequencing used naive CD8+ T cells from PBMCs. Written as DNA, the CDR3 is TGCAGCGTTGAATCCAGTACCCACACCGGGGAGCTGTTTTTT. Translating it yields CSVESSTHTGELFF.